This T cell receptor (beta chain) was observed in a study of cytomegalovirus exposure and HLA in healthy donors. Broader study findings: Using the classifier, cytomegalovirus status was reportedly diagnosed with high specificity and sensitivity.

The PCR employed 60 Vbeta primers together with 13 Jbeta primers. TCRdb's copy holds only in-frame clones and misses some; the assay was immunoSEQ multiplex PCR. This table has around 150,000 clones, over 60% appearing once. Details on this clone: Its cognate antigen is unknown.

This TCR came from a woman aged 30 to 39 in good health and CMV-seronegative. Material: PBMCs.

The CDR3 loop reads CASSYQGLDTEAFF. The CDR3, as DNA: TGTGCCAGCAGCTACCAGGGGTTGGACACTGAAGCTTTCTTT. This chain connects TRBV7-8 to TRBJ1-1; tentatively, D is TRBD1 (6 bases). Trimming removed 4 bases from V and 3 bases from J, with 12 bases in between. The CDR3 runs 14 residues. CDR1 is SGHVS, CDR2 FQNEAQ, per germline.